This T cell receptor (beta chain) was recorded in a study of cytomegalovirus exposure and HLA in healthy donors. PCR employed 60 Vbeta and 13 Jbeta primers. Method: immunoSEQ multiplex PCR; TCRdb's copy keeps in-frame clones and lacks some. The data hold tens of thousands of clones, with roughly 70% observed a single time. Between the trimmed V and J ends, which lost 4 bases and 2 bases, there was a span of 14 bases. Looked up from germline, CDR1 is LGHNA and CDR2 is YSLEER. The length of the CDR3 is 16 residues. The specimen sequenced was PBMCs. The source is a woman aged 55-69 years in good health and CMV-seropositive. The chain uses TRBV4-3 and TRBJ2-2; maybe TRBD2 (7 bases). The CDR3 nucleotides read TGCGCCAGCAGCCCAGGGGACTATTCAAACACCGGGGAGCTGTTTTTT. Encoded protein: CASSPGDYSNTGELFF.